Following are 14 T cell receptor beta chains from one sample sequenced in a study of identical twins. From the 5' RACE reads, TCRdb called clonotypes with MiXCR, one entry per CDR3 protein. The table records 400,000 to 600,000 distinct CDR3 sequences, more than 20% of them present only once. This sample also belongs to another study, concerning yellow fever vaccine responses in identical twins.

The specimen was CD4+ T cells sorted from blood. These receptors all stem from a woman aged 18-30 years in good health.

This clonotype turned up a few times. The chain carries TRBV2 and TRBJ2-1; TRBD2 is a possible D gene (6 bases). Germline CDR1 and CDR2: SNHLY and FYNNEI. The V end lost 1 base, the J end lost 2 bases, and 9 bases lay between the germline ends. The CDR3 runs 15 residues. The CDR3 is CASSEEGGAYNEQFF. CDR3 nucleotide sequence: TGTGCCAGCAGTGAAGAAGGCGGGGCCTACAATGAGCAGTTCTTC.

This chain connects TRBV24-1 to TRBJ2-1, with 10 bases lining up with TRBD1. With V trimmed by 5 bases and J by 7 bases, 10 bases remained unmatched. This CDR3 is built from 16 residues. Germline values: CDR1 KGHDR, CDR2 SFDVKD. The CDR3 bases are TGTGCCACCAGTGCCTCCGGGACAGGGGCGGTAAATGAGCAGTTCTTC. Translated, it gives CATSASGTGAVNEQFF.

This clonotype was seen more than once but under ten times. V and J are TRBV5-1 and TRBJ2-5; D call uncertain. The CDR3 length is 15 residues. V was trimmed by 3 bases and J by 5 bases, leaving 17 bases between them. Per the germline V gene, CDR1 is SGHRS and CDR2 is YFSETQ. In nucleotides, the CDR3 is TGCGCCAGCAGCTGGGGTAATATGTCCCCGGAGACCCAGTACTTC. It translates to CASSWGNMSPETQYF.

The rearrangement uses TRBV7-8 and TRBJ2-5; no clear D. Between the trimmed V and J ends, which lost 1 base and 0 bases, there was a span of 6 bases. This CDR3 has 14 amino acids. Germline V CDR1 and CDR2: SGHVS, FQNEAQ. Written as DNA, the CDR3 is TGTGCCAGCAGCTTAGTTACCCACCAAGAGACCCAGTACTTC. It is translated as CASSLVTHQETQYF. Full variable domain (outside the CDR3, taken from reference TRBV7-8 and TRBJ2-5): GAGVSQSPRYKVAKRGQDVALRCDPISGHVSLFWYQQALGQGPEFLTYFQNEAQLDKSGLPSDRFFAERPEGSVSTLKIQRTQQEDSAVYLCASSLVTHQETQYFGPGTRLLVL.

A few counts support this clonotype. This chain uses TRBV6-1 with TRBJ2-7; 8 bases fit TRBD1. CDR1 and CDR2 (germline): MNHNS, SASEGT. There are 13 residues in the CDR3. V shed 3 bases, J shed 6 bases, and the junction held 4 bases outside the gene matches. This chain's CDR3 is CASSDRDRSEQYV. Here the CDR3 DNA reads TGTGCCAGCAGTGATCGGGACAGGAGCGAGCAGTACGTC.

V is TRBV10-3 and J is TRBJ2-3; 9 positions match TRBD2. The CDR3 sequence is 13 residues long. The V gene's germline CDR1 is ENHRY and CDR2 SYGVKD. The V segment lost 8 bases and the J segment 0 bases; nucleotides outside the gene matches: 0. For the CDR3, the DNA is TGTGCCATCGCGGGAGGGAGCACAGATACGCAGTATTTT. As protein: CAIAGGSTDTQYF.

This clonotype was counted between two and nine times. This rearrangement joins TRBV10-2 to TRBJ1-1; the D gene is possibly TRBD1 (6 bases). V was clipped by 3 bases and J by 1 base, with 9 bases between them. This CDR3 has 14 residues. The V gene's germline CDR1 is WSHSY and CDR2 SAAADI. CDR3 bases: TGCGCCAGCAGTGACAGGGGTGCGAACACTGAAGCTTTCTTT. The encoded protein is CASSDRGANTEAFF.

This chain connects TRBV20-1 to TRBJ2-7; 9 nucleotides match TRBD2. This CDR3 has 15 residues. With 6 bases clipped from V and 1 base from J, the junction kept 10 bases outside the gene matches. Germline CDR1 DFQATT, CDR2 SNEGSKA (reference sequence). In nucleotides, the CDR3 is TGCAGTGCGGGCTTCGGGACTAGCCCGTCCTACGAGCAGTACTTC. This gives the protein CSAGFGTSPSYEQYF.

This chain connects TRBV20-1 to TRBJ2-5; TRBD2 matches 8 bases. The germline V gene has CDR1 DFQATT and CDR2 SNEGSKA (reference sequence). The V and J ends lost 5 bases and 2 bases, in that order; junction bases with no gene match: 16. The CDR3 runs to 17 residues. CDR3 DNA sequence: TGCAGTGCTCAAAAAACGGGAGGGTCCACGTTTCAAGAGACCCAGTACTTC. Its translation: CSAQKTGGSTFQETQYF.

CDR3 sequence reads: CASSQAIPGYNSPLHF. CDR3 bases: TGTGCCAGCAGCCAAGCTATTCCGGGATATAATTCACCCCTCCACTTT. The chain uses TRBV3-1 and TRBJ1-6; D is unclear. This CDR3 region has 16 residues. V lost 1 base to trimming and J lost 4 bases, with 11 bases between them. Germline V lookup: CDR1 LGHDT, CDR2 YNNKEL (reference sequence).

This clonotype was detected only a few times. The V gene is TRBV5-1, the J gene TRBJ2-5, with a weak D call TRBD1 (6 bases). With 3 bases removed from V and 2 bases from J, the gap between germline ends came to 17 bases. Germline loops: CDR1 SGHRS, CDR2 YFSETQ. The CDR3 runs 16 residues. The CDR3: CASSSPGQRPQETQYF. CDR3 bases: TGCGCCAGCAGCTCACCGGGACAAAGACCGCAAGAGACCCAGTACTTC.

The chain joins TRBV7-6 to TRBJ2-2; no definite D call. The V gene lost 5 bases and the J gene lost 6 bases, with 10 bases spanning the gap. The CDR3 totals 13 residues. CDR1 and CDR2 from the germline V gene are SGHVS and FNYEAQ. As DNA, the CDR3 is TGTGCCAGCAGCCCCAGAGTCGCCGGGGAGCTGTTTTTT. Translating gives CASSPRVAGELFF.

This clonotype has a handful of counts. J is TRBJ2-7 and V is TRBV12-3 or TRBV12-4; possible D gene TRBD2, 6 bases. The CDR3 is 15 residues long. Trimming removed 6 bases at V and 2 bases at J, with 17 bases between. CDR3 sequence: CASRLTSGGTYEQYF. The CDR3 DNA reads TGTGCCAGCAGACTGACTAGTGGCGGAACCTACGAGCAGTACTTC.

This clonotype turned up a few times. This chain joins TRBV28 and TRBJ2-7; 9 bases agree with TRBD1. This CDR3 spans 14 amino acids. V gave up 6 bases and J gave up 2 bases; unmatched junction bases: 5. Germline CDR1 is MDHEN and CDR2 is SYDVKM. CDR3 sequence reads: CASRTGGATYEQYF. The CDR3 DNA reads as TGTGCCAGCAGGACAGGGGGGGCCACCTACGAGCAGTACTTC.